This TCR beta chain was sequenced for a study of blood T cell repertoires in COVID-19. Study as a whole: Samples representing acute and convalescent COVID-19 were sourced from the United States, Italy and Spain.

Per the study methods: The authors estimated nucleated cell counts from reference gene primer amplification. Produced via immunoSEQ multiplex PCR; TCRdb's table is partial and in-frame only. Clone size and the V and J calls come from that table; the DNA yielded D and trimming. The sample lists approximately 270,000 clones, roughly 88% occurring once. J lost 5 bases, V lost 1 base, and 5 bases had no gene match. The length of the CDR3 is 15 residues. The V gene's germline CDR1 is SGHVS and CDR2 FQNEAQ. The sequenced material came from peripheral blood. The TCR comes from a human donor with COVID-19, enrolled during active disease. The donor label of this sample is uncertain. The V and J genes are TRBV7-8 and TRBJ2-3; 8 bases fit TRBD2. CDR3 sequence (DNA): TGTGCCAGCAGCTTAGTCGGGACTAGTGTAGATACGCAGTATTTT. Its protein is CASSLVGTSVDTQYF.